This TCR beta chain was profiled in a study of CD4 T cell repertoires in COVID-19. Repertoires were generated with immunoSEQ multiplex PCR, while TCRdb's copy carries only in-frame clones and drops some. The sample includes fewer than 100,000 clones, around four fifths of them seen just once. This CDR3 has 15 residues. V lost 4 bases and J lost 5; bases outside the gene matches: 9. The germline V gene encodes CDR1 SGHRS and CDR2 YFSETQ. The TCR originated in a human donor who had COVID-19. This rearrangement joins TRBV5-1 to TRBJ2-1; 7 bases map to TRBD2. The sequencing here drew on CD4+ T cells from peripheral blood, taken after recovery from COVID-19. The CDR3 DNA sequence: TGCGCCAGCAGCGTCGGGCTAGCGGATCACAATGAGCAGTTCTTC. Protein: CASSVGLADHNEQFF. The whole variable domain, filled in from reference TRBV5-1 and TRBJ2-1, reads KAGVTQTPRYLIKTRGQQVTLSCSPISGHRSVSWYQQTPGQGLQFLFEYFSETQRNKGNFPGRFSGRQFSNSRSEMNVSTLELGDSALYLCASSVGLADHNEQFFGPGTRLTVL.